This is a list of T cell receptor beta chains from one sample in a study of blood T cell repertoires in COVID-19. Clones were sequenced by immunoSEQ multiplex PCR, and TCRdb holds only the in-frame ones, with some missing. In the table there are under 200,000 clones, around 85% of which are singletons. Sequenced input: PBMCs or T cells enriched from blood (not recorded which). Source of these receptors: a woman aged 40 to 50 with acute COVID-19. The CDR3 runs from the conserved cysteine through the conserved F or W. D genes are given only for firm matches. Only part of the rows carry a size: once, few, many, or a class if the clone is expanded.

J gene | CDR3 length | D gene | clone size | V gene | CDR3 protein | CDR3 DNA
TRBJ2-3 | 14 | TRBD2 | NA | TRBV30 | CAWSVAGITDTQYF | TGTGCCTGGAGTGTAGCGGGAATCACAGATACGCAGTATTTT
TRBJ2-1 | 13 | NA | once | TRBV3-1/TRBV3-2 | CASSREGVRKQFF | TGTGCCAGCAGCCGGGAGGGGGTCAGGAAGCAGTTCTTC
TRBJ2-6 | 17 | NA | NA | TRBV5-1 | CASTFSAASSGANVLTF | TGCGCCAGCACCTTTTCGGCGGCAAGCTCTGGGGCCAACGTCCTGACTTTC
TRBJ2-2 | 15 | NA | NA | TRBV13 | CASRPGSTGTGELFF | TGTGCCAGCAGGCCCGGGAGTACCGGTACCGGGGAGCTGTTTTTT
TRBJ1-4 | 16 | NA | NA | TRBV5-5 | CASSLDPPPRGEKLFF | TGTGCCAGCAGCTTGGATCCACCCCCGCGGGGAGAAAAACTGTTTTTT
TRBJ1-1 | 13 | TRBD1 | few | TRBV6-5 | CASTDRGNTEAFF | TGTGCCAGCACCGACAGGGGGAACACTGAAGCTTTCTTT
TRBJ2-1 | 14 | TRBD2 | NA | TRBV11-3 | CASSFSGTYNEQFF | TGTGCCAGCAGCTTTAGCGGGACCTACAATGAGCAGTTCTTC
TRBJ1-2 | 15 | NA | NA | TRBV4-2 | CASSQDATVPGGYTF | TGTGCCAGCAGCCAAGATGCGACAGTACCGGGTGGCTACACCTTC
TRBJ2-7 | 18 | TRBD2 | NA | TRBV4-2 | CASSQEVGTSGSSDEQYF | TGTGCCAGCAGCCAAGAGGTCGGGACTAGCGGGAGTTCCGACGAGCAGTACTTC
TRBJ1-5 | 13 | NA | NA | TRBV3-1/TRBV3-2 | CASSQKGNQPQHF | TGTGCCAGCAGCCAAAAGGGGAATCAGCCCCAGCATTTT
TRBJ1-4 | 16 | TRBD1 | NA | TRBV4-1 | CASSPYLGQGREKLFF | TGCGCCAGCAGCCCCTACCTGGGACAGGGACGGGAAAAACTGTTTTTT
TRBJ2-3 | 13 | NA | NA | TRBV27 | CASSLLGVATQYF | TGTGCCAGCAGTTTATTAGGGGTCGCTACGCAGTATTTT
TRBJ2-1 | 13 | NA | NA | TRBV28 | CASSFSPSYEQFF | TGTGCCAGCAGTTTTAGCCCGAGCTATGAGCAGTTCTTC
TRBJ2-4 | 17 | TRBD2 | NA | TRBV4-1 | CASSPTSAGVAKNIQYF | TGCGCCAGCAGCCCAACTAGCGCGGGGGTGGCCAAAAACATTCAGTACTTC
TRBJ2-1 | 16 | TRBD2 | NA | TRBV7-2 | CASSDPLAGGYNEQFF | TGTGCCAGCAGCGACCCGCTAGCGGGGGGGTACAATGAGCAGTTCTTC
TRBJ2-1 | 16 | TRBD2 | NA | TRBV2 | CASSRRGLAAYNEQFF | TGTGCCAGCAGCCGTAGGGGACTAGCGGCCTACAATGAGCAGTTCTTC
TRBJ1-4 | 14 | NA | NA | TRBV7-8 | CASRYWGGVEKLFF | TGTGCCAGCAGATACTGGGGAGGGGTCGAAAAACTGTTTTTT
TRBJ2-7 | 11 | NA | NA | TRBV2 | CASREVWEQYF | TGTGCCAGCAGAGAGGTGTGGGAGCAGTACTTC
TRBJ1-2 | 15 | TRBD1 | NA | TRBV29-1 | CSVKIGTGYSYGYTF | TGCAGCGTAAAAATCGGGACAGGTTATAGCTATGGCTACACCTTC
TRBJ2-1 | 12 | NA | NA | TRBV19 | CASRDYAREQFF | TGTGCCAGTAGAGACTACGCGAGGGAGCAGTTCTTC
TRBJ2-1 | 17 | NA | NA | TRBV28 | CASSLNSGQGASGEQFF | TGTGCCAGCAGTTTAAATAGCGGGCAGGGGGCCTCCGGTGAGCAGTTCTTC
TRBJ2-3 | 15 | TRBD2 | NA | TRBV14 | CASSTLSGGADTQYF | TGTGCCAGCAGCACCCTTAGCGGGGGGGCAGATACGCAGTATTTT
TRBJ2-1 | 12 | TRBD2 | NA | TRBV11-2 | CASSRESGKQFF | TGTGCCAGCAGCAGAGAGAGCGGGAAGCAGTTCTTC
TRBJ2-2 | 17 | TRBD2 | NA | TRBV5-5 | CASSLRTSGMGDGELFF | TGTGCCAGCAGCTTGAGGACTAGCGGGATGGGGGACGGGGAGCTGTTTTTT
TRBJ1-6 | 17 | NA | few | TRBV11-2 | CASSLGSRDLNNSPLHF | TGTGCCAGCAGCTTAGGGAGCCGGGACTTAAATAATTCACCCCTCCACTTT
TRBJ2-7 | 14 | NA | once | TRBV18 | CASSPRDSSYEQYF | TGTGCCAGCTCACCGCGGGACAGCTCCTACGAGCAGTACTTC
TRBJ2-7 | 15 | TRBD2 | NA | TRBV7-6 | CASSVAGGRGNEQYF | TGTGCCAGCAGCGTAGCGGGAGGCCGGGGGAACGAGCAGTACTTC
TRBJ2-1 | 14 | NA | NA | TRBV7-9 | CASSLEQSYNEQFF | TGTGCCAGCAGCTTAGAACAGTCCTACAATGAGCAGTTCTTC
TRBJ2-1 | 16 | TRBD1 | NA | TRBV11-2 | CASSWGQGGFYNEQFF | TGTGCCAGCAGCTGGGGACAGGGAGGGTTTTACAATGAGCAGTTCTTC
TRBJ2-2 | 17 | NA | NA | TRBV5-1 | CASSLGTEVKNTGELFF | TGCGCCAGCAGCTTGGGGACAGAGGTCAAGAACACCGGGGAGCTGTTTTTT
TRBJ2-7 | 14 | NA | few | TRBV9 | CASSVGGLVGEQYF | TGTGCCAGCAGCGTAGGGGGCCTCGTCGGCGAGCAGTACTTC
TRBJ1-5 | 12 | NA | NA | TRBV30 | CAWQSGNQPQHF | TGTGCCTGGCAAAGCGGGAATCAGCCCCAGCATTTT
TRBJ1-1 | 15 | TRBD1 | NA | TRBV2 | CASSPQGAGGSEAFF | TGTGCCAGCAGTCCTCAGGGGGCTGGGGGGTCAGAAGCTTTCTTT
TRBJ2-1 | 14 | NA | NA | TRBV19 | CASSPWGEADEQFF | TGTGCCAGTAGTCCTTGGGGGGAGGCCGATGAGCAGTTCTTC
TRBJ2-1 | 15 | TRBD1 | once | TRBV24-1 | CATSEPGTGFNEQFF | TGTGCCACCAGTGAGCCCGGGACAGGGTTCAATGAGCAGTTCTTC
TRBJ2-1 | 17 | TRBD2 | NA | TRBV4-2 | CASSQAFRGRAYNEQFF | TGTGCCAGCAGCCAAGCTTTTCGCGGGAGAGCCTACAATGAGCAGTTCTTC
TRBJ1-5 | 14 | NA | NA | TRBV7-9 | CASSGGPGDQPQHF | TGTGCCAGCAGCGGAGGGCCCGGGGATCAGCCCCAGCATTTT
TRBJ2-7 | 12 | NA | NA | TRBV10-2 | CASRDNSYEQYF | TGCGCCAGCCGGGACAACTCCTACGAGCAGTACTTC
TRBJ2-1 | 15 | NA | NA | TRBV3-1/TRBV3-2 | CASSQVASSYNEQFF | TGTGCCAGCAGCCAAGTGGCTAGCTCCTACAATGAGCAGTTCTTC
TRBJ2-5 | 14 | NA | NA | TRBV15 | CATSRPGGSETQYF | TGTGCCACCAGCAGACCCGGGGGTAGCGAGACCCAGTACTTC
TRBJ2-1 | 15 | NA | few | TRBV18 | CASSPKQEGYVKQFF | TGTGCCAGCTCACCAAAACAGGAGGGATACGTAAAGCAGTTCTTC
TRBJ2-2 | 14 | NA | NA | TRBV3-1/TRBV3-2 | CASSQDLSPGELFF | TGTGCCAGCAGCCAAGATCTCAGTCCCGGGGAGCTGTTTTTT
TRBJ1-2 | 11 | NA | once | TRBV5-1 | CASSLGAGYTF | TGCGCCAGCAGCTTGGGGGCCGGCTACACCTTC
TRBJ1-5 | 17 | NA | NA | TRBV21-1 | CASRVGTADYSNQPQHF | TGTGCCAGCAGGGTAGGGACAGCAGATTATAGCAATCAGCCCCAGCATTTT
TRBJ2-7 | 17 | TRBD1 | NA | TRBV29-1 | CSVDRGDSSGGSYEQYF | TGCAGCGTTGACCGTGGGGACAGTTCTGGGGGTAGCTACGAGCAGTACTTC
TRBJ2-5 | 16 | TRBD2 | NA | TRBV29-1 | CSVEGLAGGYQETQYF | TGCAGCGTTGAAGGGCTAGCGGGAGGATACCAAGAGACCCAGTACTTC
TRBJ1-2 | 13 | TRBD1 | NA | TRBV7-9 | CASSPGGRYGYTF | TGTGCCAGCAGCCCAGGGGGCCGGTATGGCTACACCTTC
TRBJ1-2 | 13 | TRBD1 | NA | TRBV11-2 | CASSVDRVTGYTF | TGTGCCAGCAGCGTAGACAGGGTTACAGGCTACACCTTC
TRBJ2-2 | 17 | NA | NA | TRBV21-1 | CASIAQNRVKNTGELFF | TGTGCCAGCATTGCACAGAACAGGGTAAAGAACACCGGGGAGCTGTTTTTT
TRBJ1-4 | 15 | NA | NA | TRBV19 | CASYPGGATNEKLFF | TGTGCCTCCTACCCGGGCGGGGCAACTAATGAAAAACTGTTTTTT
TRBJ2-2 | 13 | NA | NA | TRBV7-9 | CASSSRGTGELFF | TGTGCCAGCAGCTCCCGGGGGACCGGGGAGCTGTTTTTT
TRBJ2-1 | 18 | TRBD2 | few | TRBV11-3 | CASSSSTPRGSSYNEQFF | TGTGCCAGCAGCTCTAGTACCCCTCGCGGGAGCTCCTACAATGAGCAGTTCTTC
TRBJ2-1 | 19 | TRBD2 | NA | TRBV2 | CASSETRASGTLSYNEQFF | TGTGCCAGCAGTGAAACGCGGGCTAGCGGAACTCTCTCCTACAATGAGCAGTTCTTC
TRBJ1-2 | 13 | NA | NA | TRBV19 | CASRRDTNYGYTF | TGTGCCAGTAGGAGGGACACAAACTATGGCTACACCTTC
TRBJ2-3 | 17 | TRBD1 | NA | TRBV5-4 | CASSLGQGALAAITQYF | TGTGCCAGCAGCCTGGGACAGGGGGCACTAGCGGCTATTACGCAGTATTTT
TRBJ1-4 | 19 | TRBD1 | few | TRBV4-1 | CASSAIPGQETATNEKLFF | TGCGCCAGCAGCGCTATCCCGGGACAGGAGACTGCAACTAATGAAAAACTGTTTTTT
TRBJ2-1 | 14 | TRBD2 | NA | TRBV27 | CASTGTSGSNEQFF | TGTGCCAGCACCGGGACTAGCGGGAGCAATGAGCAGTTCTTC
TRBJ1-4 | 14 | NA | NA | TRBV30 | CAWSRLATNEKLFF | TGTGCCTGGAGCCGTCTTGCAACTAATGAAAAACTGTTTTTT
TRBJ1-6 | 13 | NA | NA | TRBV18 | CASSGGLDSPLHF | TGTGCCAGCTCAGGGGGGTTGGATTCACCCCTCCACTTT
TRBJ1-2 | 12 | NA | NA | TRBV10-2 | CASRGRDYGYTF | TGCGCCAGCCGAGGCAGGGACTATGGCTACACCTTC